Each of the 3 T cell receptor beta chains below was sequenced from the same sample in a study of OX40 agonist ivuxolimab in advanced cancers. Produced via immunoSEQ multiplex PCR; TCRdb's table is partial and in-frame only. This table holds 90,000 to 100,000 clones, 90% found once. Sequenced material: CD4+ or CD8+ T cells sorted from blood, taken in a trial of the OX40 agonist ivuxolimab. The receptor set was obtained from an adult with an advanced solid tumor such as melanoma, head and neck, liver or kidney cancer.

V gene TRBV19 combines with J gene TRBJ1-2, with a weak D call TRBD1 (6 bases). The CDR3 totals 14 residues. From germline, CDR1 is LNHDA and CDR2 SQIVND (reference sequence). V was trimmed by 8 bases and J by 6 bases, leaving 19 bases between them. CDR3 amino acids: CASGPGERDHGYTF. CDR3 DNA: TGTGCCAGTGGACCAGGGGAGAGAGACCATGGCTACACCTTC.

The V and J genes are TRBV11-2 and TRBJ2-1; possibly TRBD1 for D (5 bases). Germline CDR1 and CDR2: SGHAT and FQNNGV. Trimming cost V 5 bases and J 5 bases, with 19 bases left between them. The length of the CDR3 is 16 residues. Written as DNA, the CDR3 is TGTGCCAGCAGCAAGAGAAACAGACAGATTAACAATGAGCAGTTCTTC. It encodes CASSKRNRQINNEQFF.

The chain combines TRBV10-3 with TRBJ2-1; a possible D gene is TRBD1 (6 bases). This CDR3 comprises 16 residues. Germline CDR1 and CDR2: ENHRY and SYGVKD. Trimming took 2 bases from V and 4 from J, leaving 15 bases between them. CDR3 nucleotide sequence: TGTGCCATCAGTGAGATGTTTCCCGGACAGTACAATGAGCAGTTCTTC. Translation gives CAISEMFPGQYNEQFF.